A selection of T cell receptor beta chains follows, all from one sample in a study of blood T cell repertoires in COVID-19. Here immunoSEQ multiplex PCR was the method, and the copy in TCRdb shows in-frame clones only, minus some. Of under 55,000 clones listed, about 85% are singletons. The sample taken for sequencing was peripheral blood. The receptors were sampled from a human donor in a cohort sampled during active COVID-19. The CDR3 runs from the conserved cysteine through the conserved F or W. D genes are given only for firm matches. Expanded clones are given a class, and other clones once, few, many or no size at all.

V	size	J	D	DNA	CDR3
TRBV5-4	-	TRBJ2-1	-	TGTGCCAGCAGCCGCGACAGGGAGGAAGGCAATGAGCAGTTCTTC	CASSRDREEGNEQFF
TRBV7-2	-	TRBJ2-6	TRBD1	TGTGCCAGCAGCTTTAGGACAGGGGATACCTTCTCTGGGGCCAACGTCCTGACTTTC	CASSFRTGDTFSGANVLTF
TRBV5-1	once	TRBJ1-2	TRBD1	TGCGCCAGCAGCTTTGCCGGGACAGAGAACTATGGCTACACCTTC	CASSFAGTENYGYTF
TRBV7-2	-	TRBJ2-5	TRBD2	TGTGCCAGCAGCTTCCGGCTAGCGGGGCAAGAGACCCAGTACTTC	CASSFRLAGQETQYF
TRBV3-1/TRBV3-2	once	TRBJ1-4	-	TGTGCCAGCAGCCAAGCCTCCCGGCGGCTTAATGAAAAACTGTTTTTT	CASSQASRRLNEKLFF
TRBV4-1	few	TRBJ1-6	TRBD1	TGCGCCAGCAGCCAAGGGAAACAGGGGGCGTCTAATTCACCCCTCCACTTT	CASSQGKQGASNSPLHF
TRBV5-1	-	TRBJ1-3	-	TGCGCCAGCAGCTTTGATCCAGGAAGCTCTGGAAACACCATATATTTT	CASSFDPGSSGNTIYF
TRBV7-9	-	TRBJ1-2	TRBD1	TGTGCCAGCAGCCCCCGACAGGGCTCCTATGGCTACACCTTC	CASSPRQGSYGYTF
TRBV5-1	once	TRBJ2-1	TRBD2	TGCGCCAGCAGCCCGGGGCCTACTAGCGGGAGGCTCTCACCGTACAATGAGCAGTTCTTC	CASSPGPTSGRLSPYNEQFF
TRBV27	once	TRBJ1-2	-	TGTGCCAGCAGTTTTCGGACACCTGATAGCTATGGCTACACCTTC	CASSFRTPDSYGYTF
TRBV2	-	TRBJ1-3	-	TGTGCCAGCAGTCCCGACAGGAGCTCTGGAAACACCATATATTTT	CASSPDRSSGNTIYF
TRBV9	-	TRBJ2-6	TRBD1	TGTGCCAGCAGTGAACAGACCGGGACAGGCAAACTTGGGGCCAACGTCCTGACTTTC	CASSEQTGTGKLGANVLTF
TRBV27	few	TRBJ1-2	TRBD1	TGTGCCAGCAGTTCCAATCAGGGGGCCCGGGTCGGTGGCTACACCTTC	CASSSNQGARVGGYTF
TRBV5-1	-	TRBJ2-7	TRBD2	TGCGCCAGCAGCTTGGGAGACGGAGCGGGGGGATACGAGCAGTACTTC	CASSLGDGAGGYEQYF
TRBV5-6	once	TRBJ2-5	-	TGTGCCAGCAGCTTGGCCCGAGAGACCCAGTACTTC	CASSLARETQYF
TRBV7-8	-	TRBJ1-5	TRBD1	TGTGCCAGCAGCTTAGGGGACAGCGTCAATCAGCCCCAGCATTTT	CASSLGDSVNQPQHF
TRBV5-4	-	TRBJ1-2	-	TGTGCCAGCAGCTTGGGGGGTCGGAGGGTGGGGTATGGCTACACCTTC	CASSLGGRRVGYGYTF
TRBV6-2/TRBV6-3	-	TRBJ2-1	TRBD2	TGTGCCAGCAGTTATGCTAGCGGGAGCTCCTACAATGAGCAGTTCTTC	CASSYASGSSYNEQFF
TRBV11-2	-	TRBJ2-1	TRBD2	TGTGCCAGCAGCTTTAGTTTAGCGGGTTACAATGAGCAGTTCTTC	CASSFSLAGYNEQFF
TRBV7-3	-	TRBJ2-3	-	TGTGCCAGCAGCTTAGGGCCTAGCTCTGCTACGCAGTATTTT	CASSLGPSSATQYF
TRBV27	-	TRBJ2-7	TRBD1	TGTGCCAGCAGTGGAGCCGGGACAGGGGTCGACGAGCAGTACTTC	CASSGAGTGVDEQYF
TRBV29-1	-	TRBJ2-1	TRBD2	TGCAGCGTCGCCAGCCTCGGTGCGGGGGGCCTCTCGGGAAATGAGCAGTTCTTC	CSVASLGAGGLSGNEQFF
TRBV3-1/TRBV3-2	-	TRBJ2-3	TRBD2	TGTGCCAGCAGCCTTGGCGGGGGGGCAGGTACGCAGTATTTT	CASSLGGGAGTQYF
TRBV9	medium-sized	TRBJ2-7	-	TGTGCCAGCAGCCGGTCGAGCGGGTCCAGATCCTACGAGCAGTACTTC	CASSRSSGSRSYEQYF
TRBV28	-	TRBJ1-2	-	TGTGCCAGCAGTTTCTTCCAGTATGGCTACACCTTC	CASSFFQYGYTF
TRBV18	-	TRBJ1-3	-	TGTGCCAGCTCACCACTAAGGGCGCCGGGAGGAAACACCATATATTTT	CASSPLRAPGGNTIYF
TRBV19	-	TRBJ2-2	-	TGTGCCAGTAGTATAGATAGGGGGACCGGGGAGCTGTTTTTT	CASSIDRGTGELFF
TRBV13	-	TRBJ2-2	-	TGTGCCAGCAGGCCCGAGTTTGGCACCGGGGAGCTGTTTTTT	CASRPEFGTGELFF